The next 14 T cell receptor beta chains were all read from a single sample in a study of T cells in Graves' hyperthyroidism and ophthalmopathy. RNA transcripts gave rise to amplified TCR beta CDR3 regions. The study used the HTBI primer set for a first-round RT-PCR of the TCR CDR3. TCRdb re-derived calls from the multiplex PCR reads in MiXCR, one entry per CDR3 protein. The sample shows 480,000 or so distinct CDR3 sequences, roughly an eighth of them seen only once. The sequencing input was blood. These receptors originate from a woman in her late teens or twenties with Graves' hyperthyroidism.

This clonotype has a count of ten or more. This chain links TRBV2 with TRBJ1-2, with D perhaps matching TRBD1 (5 bases). V lost 6 bases and J lost 8, with 16 bases in between. Looked up from germline, CDR1 is SNHLY and CDR2 is FYNNEI. The length of the CDR3 is 13 residues. For the CDR3, the DNA is TGTGCCAGCAGGGCCGACAGAAACTTGGGCTACACCTTC. Translation gives CASRADRNLGYTF.

This clonotype was counted ten times or more. The chain recombines TRBV7-2 with TRBJ2-5; D may be TRBD1 or TRBD2 (5 bases each). This CDR3 comprises 16 residues. Germline CDR1 is SGHTA and CDR2 is FQGNSA. The germline V and J ends were trimmed by 3 bases and 2 bases, with 16 bases remaining between them. This chain's CDR3 is CASSFGAALFQETQYF. For the CDR3, the DNA is TGTGCCAGCAGCTTCGGGGCAGCCCTCTTTCAAGAGACCCAGTACTTC. The full variable domain, its missing parts supplied by reference TRBV7-2 and TRBJ2-5, is GAGVSQSPSNKVTEKGKDVELRCDPISGHTALYWYRQSLGQGLEFLIYFQGNSAPDKSGLPSDRFSAERTGGSVSTLTIQRTQQEDSAVYLCASSFGAALFQETQYFGPGTRLLVL.

The genes are TRBV28 and TRBJ2-5; possible D gene TRBD2, 6 bases. Trimming pared 5 bases from V and 5 bases from J, leaving 12 bases between. CDR3 length: 13 amino acids. Germline V lookup: CDR1 MDHEN, CDR2 SYDVKM. CDR3 region: CASSIPRGETQYF. The CDR3 DNA reads TGTGCCAGCAGTATCCCACGGGGGGAGACCCAGTACTTC. The variable domain in full, with the rest retrieved from reference TRBV28 and TRBJ2-5, is DVKVTQSSRYLVKRTGEKVFLECVQDMDHENMFWYRQDPGLGLRLIYFSYDVKMKEKGDIPEGYSVSREKKERFSLILESASTNQTSMYLCASSIPRGETQYFGPGTRLLVL.

This clonotype appeared a single time. V is TRBV7-2 and J is TRBJ1-4; tentatively, D is TRBD1 (5 bases). Germline CDR1 is SGHTA and CDR2 is FQGNSA. The V end was cut by 8 bases, the J end by 6 bases, with 19 bases between. The CDR3 totals 15 residues. The CDR3, as DNA: TGTGCCAGCGCCCGAAGAGGGACGGATTATGAAAAACTGTTTTTT. It yields the protein CASARRGTDYEKLFF.

Remarks on this clonotype: Relative to the germline gene, one junction end is altered; a read error may explain this. The chain employs TRBV7-2 and TRBJ1-5; 8 nucleotides match TRBD1. The CDR3 length is 15 residues. Germline V CDR1 and CDR2: SGHTA, FQGNSA. CDR3 amino acids: CASSPDRAGNQPQRF. Here the CDR3 DNA reads TGTGCCAGCAGCCCGGACAGGGCAGGGAATCAGCCCCAGCGTTTT.

This rearrangement joins TRBV24-1 to TRBJ2-3, with D possibly being TRBD1 or TRBD2 (5 bases each). The CDR3 is 14 residues long. V was clipped by 3 bases and J by 1 base, with 7 bases between them. Per the germline V gene, CDR1 is KGHDR and CDR2 is SFDVKD. CDR3 DNA sequence: TGTGCCACCAGTGATCCGGGGCGCACAGATACGCAGTATTTT. It translates to CATSDPGRTDTQYF.

V and J are TRBV14 and TRBJ1-3; D is ambiguous. From germline, CDR1 is SGHDN and CDR2 FVKESK. Trimming pared 4 bases from V and 1 base from J, leaving 8 bases between. The CDR3 spans 14 residues. The CDR3 DNA is TGTGCCAGCAGCCCCCTGGGGTCTGGAAACACCATATATTTT. Its protein product is CASSPLGSGNTIYF.

This clonotype has ten or more counts. The rearrangement uses TRBV6-1 and TRBJ1-6, with D unclear. Germline CDR1 reads MNHNS; CDR2 reads SASEGT. The ends were cut back, 0 bases at V and 9 bases at J, with 9 bases in the middle. This CDR3 contains 14 residues. The chain's CDR3 is CASSEAGSGSPLHF. Here the CDR3 DNA reads TGTGCCAGCAGTGAAGCCGGGAGCGGTTCACCCCTCCACTTT.

The V gene is TRBV7-8, the J gene TRBJ1-3; no reliable D call. The CDR3 contains 16 residues. Trimming took 1 base from V and 0 from J, leaving 10 bases between them. CDR1 is SGHVS, CDR2 FQNEAQ, per germline. The CDR3 nucleotides are TGTGCCAGCAGCTTAGGGACGGGCCACTCTGGAAACACCATATATTTT. Translation gives CASSLGTGHSGNTIYF. The entire variable domain, with the rest obtained from reference TRBV7-8 and TRBJ1-3, is as follows: GAGVSQSPRYKVAKRGQDVALRCDPISGHVSLFWYQQALGQGPEFLTYFQNEAQLDKSGLPSDRFFAERPEGSVSTLKIQRTQQEDSAVYLCASSLGTGHSGNTIYFGEGSWLTVV.

This clonotype was seen many times. The chain joins TRBV20-1 to TRBJ1-5, with 8 nucleotides matching TRBD1. The CDR3 runs 15 residues. CDR1 is DFQATT, CDR2 SNEGSKA, per germline (reference sequence). J lost 4 bases, V lost 0 bases, and 5 bases had no gene match. The CDR3 spells CSARDGDRGNQPQHF. Here the CDR3 DNA reads TGCAGTGCTAGAGATGGCGACAGGGGTAATCAGCCCCAGCATTTT.

This clonotype has only a few counts. A read error may explain this, as a much larger clone is one base away. This chain links TRBV7-9 with TRBJ2-1; the match to TRBD2 covers 10 bases. The CDR3 extends over 15 amino acids. Germline loops: CDR1 SEHNR, CDR2 FQNEAQ (reference sequence). V lost 5 bases and J lost 6; bases outside the gene matches: 7. DNA for the CDR3: TGTGCCAGCAGCCCCCTACTAGCGGGGATCAATGAGCAGTTCTTC. This sequence encodes CASSPLLAGINEQFF.

This clonotype was counted ten times or more. The J gene is TRBJ2-5, the V gene TRBV15; TRBD1 matches 7 bases. CDR1 and CDR2 from the germline V gene are LNHNV and YYDKDF (reference sequence). The CDR3 spans 13 residues. The V and J ends lost 0 bases and 5 bases, in that order; junction bases with no gene match: 0. The CDR3 is CATSRDRGETQYF. The CDR3 DNA is TGTGCCACCAGCAGAGACAGGGGGGAGACCCAGTACTTC.

This clonotype has ten or more counts. The chain combines TRBV12-3 or TRBV12-4 with TRBJ1-2; D is unresolved. V shed 5 bases and J shed 4 bases, with 11 bases lying between them. This CDR3 contains 13 residues. The CDR3 DNA follows: TGTGCCAGCAGTCACTCCGAACGCTATGGCTACACCTTC. It is translated as CASSHSERYGYTF.

The genes are TRBV15 and TRBJ2-4, with TRBD1 as a possible D gene (5 bases). Trimming shortened V by 2 bases and J by 0 bases, and 5 bases separated the two germline ends. In germline, CDR1 is LNHNV, CDR2 YYDKDF (reference sequence). The CDR3 is made up of 14 amino acids. The CDR3 DNA reads as TGTGCCACCAGCAGACAGGGAGCCAAAAACATTCAGTACTTC. Translated, it gives CATSRQGAKNIQYF.